This is a list of T cell receptor beta chains from one sample in a study of shared clonotypes between healthy human individuals. Profiling relied on immunoSEQ multiplex PCR, and the TCRdb table lists in-frame clones only, not all of them. Among about 2 million clones listed, approximately 95% were seen once. The sequenced sample was naive CD4+ T cells sorted from blood. The receptors shown here come from a man aged 18 to 29 in good health. Both conserved end residues are part of each CDR3. A D gene is named only where the DNA matches it firmly. The size field is filled for only some rows; it gives once, few, many or a size class.

size: once
V: TRBV6-5
D: TRBD1
J: TRBJ2-7
CDR3: CASSFRDRGSYEQYF
DNA: TGTGCCAGCAGTTTCCGGGACAGGGGATCCTACGAGCAGTACTTC

size: -
V: TRBV10-1
D: TRBD1
J: TRBJ2-7
CDR3: CASSAGTGPYEQYF
DNA: TGCGCCAGCAGTGCCGGGACAGGACCCTACGAGCAGTACTTC

size: -
V: TRBV10-3
D: -
J: TRBJ2-3
CDR3: CAISTGFTGTDTQYF
DNA: TGTGCCATCAGTACCGGCTTCACCGGCACAGATACGCAGTATTTT

size: once
V: TRBV9
D: TRBD2
J: TRBJ2-1
CDR3: CASSSGGVRNEQFF
DNA: TGTGCCAGCAGCTCGGGGGGAGTAAGGAATGAGCAGTTCTTC

size: -
V: TRBV30
D: -
J: TRBJ1-6
CDR3: CAFQDSSHGSPLHF
DNA: TGTGCCTTTCAGGACAGTAGTCATGGTTCACCCCTCCACTTT

size: -
V: TRBV6-1
D: -
J: TRBJ2-5
CDR3: CASNTHIDQETQYF
DNA: TGTGCCAGCAATACCCACATCGACCAAGAGACCCAGTACTTC

size: once
V: TRBV7-9
D: TRBD1
J: TRBJ1-6
CDR3: CASSRDSDNSPLHF
DNA: TGTGCCAGCAGCCGGGACAGCGATAATTCACCCCTCCACTTT

size: -
V: TRBV10-3
D: -
J: TRBJ2-7
CDR3: CAISESMGNYEQYF
DNA: TGTGCCATCAGTGAGTCGATGGGTAACTACGAGCAGTACTTC

size: once
V: TRBV11-2
D: TRBD1
J: TRBJ2-1
CDR3: CASSSPDRAEYNEQFF
DNA: TGTGCCAGCAGCTCCCCCGACAGGGCTGAATACAATGAGCAGTTCTTC

size: -
V: TRBV30
D: -
J: TRBJ1-6
CDR3: CAFQGLGSFPLHF
DNA: TGTGCCTTTCAGGGACTGGGCTCGTTCCCCCTCCACTTT

size: -
V: TRBV28
D: TRBD2
J: TRBJ2-7
CDR3: CASSRREVPYEQYF
DNA: TGTGCCAGTTCCCGGCGGGAGGTCCCCTACGAGCAGTACTTC

size: -
V: TRBV5-8
D: -
J: TRBJ2-7
CDR3: CASSLSTYEQYF
DNA: TGTGCCAGCAGCTTGTCCACCTACGAGCAGTACTTC

size: -
V: TRBV15
D: -
J: TRBJ2-7
CDR3: CATSRDWGDYEQYF
DNA: TGTGCCACCAGCAGAGATTGGGGGGACTACGAGCAGTACTTC

size: -
V: TRBV19
D: -
J: TRBJ1-1
CDR3: CASSDRQRMNTEAFF
DNA: TGTGCCAGTAGTGACCGACAGAGGATGAACACTGAAGCTTTCTTT

size: -
V: TRBV6-1
D: TRBD1
J: TRBJ1-2
CDR3: CASMDREIYGYTF
DNA: TGTGCCAGCATGGACAGGGAGATCTATGGCTACACCTTC

size: -
V: TRBV9
D: -
J: TRBJ1-5
CDR3: CASSPDQGSQPQHF
DNA: TGTGCCAGCAGCCCTGATCAGGGGTCGCAGCCCCAGCATTTT

size: -
V: TRBV7-9
D: -
J: TRBJ2-7
CDR3: CASSLEWRGYEQYF
DNA: TGTGCCAGCAGCTTAGAGTGGCGGGGTTACGAGCAGTACTTC

size: -
V: TRBV5-1
D: TRBD1
J: TRBJ2-3
CDR3: CASSLGQGITDTQYF
DNA: TGCGCCAGCAGCTTGGGACAGGGTATCACAGATACGCAGTATTTT

size: -
V: TRBV10-3
D: TRBD1
J: TRBJ1-2
CDR3: CAISESEGARGYTF
DNA: TGTGCCATCAGTGAGTCAGAGGGGGCGCGTGGCTACACCTTC

size: -
V: TRBV30
D: -
J: TRBJ1-2
CDR3: CAWSVAMNYGYTF
DNA: TGTGCCTGGAGTGTAGCGATGAACTATGGCTACACCTTC

size: -
V: TRBV6-1
D: -
J: TRBJ1-5
CDR3: CASSEAGVGNQPQHF
DNA: TGTGCCAGCAGTGAAGCGGGGGTTGGGAATCAGCCCCAGCATTTT

size: once
V: TRBV28
D: TRBD2
J: TRBJ2-7
CDR3: CASSEGTYQTLAGASYEQYF
DNA: TGTGCCAGCAGCGAGGGGACATACCAAACTCTAGCGGGAGCCTCCTACGAGCAGTACTTC

size: -
V: TRBV4-3
D: -
J: TRBJ2-2
CDR3: CASSQGTWNTGELFF
DNA: TGCGCCAGCAGCCAAGGAACTTGGAACACCGGGGAGCTGTTTTTT

size: -
V: TRBV19
D: TRBD2
J: TRBJ2-5
CDR3: CASSPGLAGGETQYF
DNA: TGTGCCAGTAGTCCGGGACTAGCGGGAGGAGAGACCCAGTACTTC

size: -
V: TRBV5-1
D: -
J: TRBJ1-6
CDR3: CASSPRTAEDSPLHF
DNA: TGCGCCAGCAGCCCTCGGACAGCCGAGGATTCACCCCTCCACTTT

size: -
V: TRBV30
D: -
J: TRBJ2-7
CDR3: CAWSSQRGQSPEQYF
DNA: TGTGCCTGGAGTTCACAGAGGGGCCAGTCGCCCGAGCAGTACTTC

size: -
V: TRBV18
D: TRBD1
J: TRBJ2-5
CDR3: CASSPQQGAGETQYF
DNA: TGTGCCAGCTCACCACAGCAGGGGGCCGGTGAGACCCAGTACTTC

size: -
V: TRBV6-6
D: TRBD1
J: TRBJ2-6
CDR3: CASSYPGGSGANVLTF
DNA: TGTGCCAGCAGTTACCCAGGGGGCTCGGGGGCCAACGTCCTGACTTTC

size: -
V: TRBV2
D: -
J: TRBJ2-7
CDR3: CASSVPRPGGQEQYF
DNA: TGTGCCAGCAGTGTTCCCCGGCCTGGAGGACAGGAGCAGTACTTC

size: -
V: TRBV9
D: TRBD2
J: TRBJ2-1
CDR3: CASSPNSGRVLNEQFF
DNA: TGTGCCAGCAGCCCCAATAGCGGGAGGGTTTTAAATGAGCAGTTCTTC

size: -
V: TRBV29-1
D: -
J: TRBJ1-2
CDR3: CSVAGEGYTF
DNA: TGCAGCGTTGCGGGGGAAGGCTACACCTTC

size: -
V: TRBV2
D: -
J: TRBJ1-2
CDR3: CASSEGRLNYGYTF
DNA: TGTGCCAGCAGTGAGGGCAGGCTGAACTATGGCTACACCTTC

size: -
V: TRBV5-1
D: TRBD1
J: TRBJ1-5
CDR3: CASSLTGTDSNQPQHF
DNA: TGCGCCAGCAGTTTAACCGGGACAGATAGCAATCAGCCCCAGCATTTT

size: -
V: TRBV28
D: TRBD1
J: TRBJ1-5
CDR3: CASSPLPGQAIPFYHSNQPQHF
DNA: TGTGCCAGCAGTCCGCTCCCGGGACAGGCCATCCCGTTTTATCATAGCAATCAGCCCCAGCATTTT

size: once
V: TRBV28
D: TRBD2
J: TRBJ2-7
CDR3: CASSLPGLAYEQYF
DNA: TGTGCCAGCAGTTTACCGGGACTAGCGTACGAGCAGTACTTC

size: -
V: TRBV2
D: TRBD1
J: TRBJ1-2
CDR3: CASSDLQGGLGGYTF
DNA: TGTGCCAGCAGTGATTTACAGGGGGGTCTAGGCGGCTACACCTTC

size: -
V: TRBV25-1
D: -
J: TRBJ2-2
CDR3: CASSGTEKGTGELFF
DNA: TGTGCCAGCAGTGGGACAGAGAAGGGCACCGGGGAGCTGTTTTTT

size: -
V: TRBV6-4
D: TRBD1
J: TRBJ1-6
CDR3: CASSPGQGRNSPLHF
DNA: TGTGCCAGCAGCCCCGGACAGGGCAGGAATTCACCCCTCCACTTT

size: -
V: TRBV29-1
D: TRBD2
J: TRBJ2-5
CDR3: CSISSSGGSRETQYF
DNA: TGCAGCATATCCTCCTCGGGGGGGTCGCGCGAGACCCAGTACTTC

size: -
V: TRBV4-2
D: TRBD1
J: TRBJ1-4
CDR3: CASSQTPRGTGSEKLFF
DNA: TGTGCCAGCAGCCAAACTCCCCGTGGGACAGGGTCTGAAAAACTGTTTTTT

size: -
V: TRBV28
D: -
J: TRBJ1-2
CDR3: CASKVGTYGYTF
DNA: TGTGCCAGCAAAGTAGGGACCTATGGCTACACCTTC

size: -
V: TRBV4-1
D: -
J: TRBJ2-7
CDR3: CASSQSEAGYWYEQYF
DNA: TGCGCCAGCAGCCAATCCGAGGCAGGGTATTGGTACGAGCAGTACTTC

size: -
V: TRBV2
D: -
J: TRBJ2-1
CDR3: CASSDVINEQFF
DNA: TGTGCCAGCAGTGATGTTATCAATGAGCAGTTCTTC

size: -
V: TRBV2
D: -
J: TRBJ2-5
CDR3: CASSPIGAGVETQYF
DNA: TGTGCCAGCAGCCCCATAGGCGCGGGCGTGGAGACCCAGTACTTC

size: -
V: TRBV2
D: TRBD2
J: TRBJ2-1
CDR3: CASFFSRGAPYNEQFF
DNA: TGTGCCAGCTTTTTCTCGCGGGGGGCCCCCTACAATGAGCAGTTCTTC

size: -
V: TRBV5-8
D: -
J: TRBJ1-5
CDR3: CASSQGNNQPQHF
DNA: TGTGCCAGCAGCCAAGGGAATAATCAGCCCCAGCATTTT

size: once
V: TRBV28
D: -
J: TRBJ2-3
CDR3: CASSGGATQYF
DNA: TGTGCCAGCAGCGGGGGCGCAACGCAGTATTTT

size: -
V: TRBV10-1
D: TRBD1
J: TRBJ1-2
CDR3: CASLDREGYGYTF
DNA: TGCGCCAGTTTGGACAGGGAGGGCTATGGCTACACCTTC

size: -
V: TRBV9
D: -
J: TRBJ2-5
CDR3: CASSEDGGKETQYF
DNA: TGTGCCAGCAGCGAAGACGGGGGCAAAGAGACCCAGTACTTC

size: -
V: TRBV5-4
D: TRBD2
J: TRBJ2-7
CDR3: CASSRWLAGGSYEQYF
DNA: TGTGCCAGCAGTCGCTGGCTAGCGGGAGGTTCCTACGAGCAGTACTTC

size: -
V: TRBV5-6
D: -
J: TRBJ1-2
CDR3: CASSLVGGGYTF
DNA: TGTGCCAGCAGCTTGGTAGGGGGAGGCTACACCTTC

size: -
V: TRBV9
D: -
J: TRBJ2-5
CDR3: CASSVVGTTISKTQYF
DNA: TGTGCCAGCAGCGTAGTCGGGACAACCATCTCAAAGACCCAGTACTTC

size: -
V: TRBV5-1
D: TRBD1
J: TRBJ1-1
CDR3: CASSLTGGTEAFF
DNA: TGCGCCAGCAGCCTGACAGGGGGAACTGAAGCTTTCTTT